This T cell receptor (beta chain) was sequenced in a study of cytomegalovirus exposure and HLA in healthy donors. Study findings and constraints: TCR beta chains numbering under 200 were designated cytomegalovirus-associated. In a later analysis, most CMV-associated TCR beta chains appeared HLA-restricted.

The PCR made use of 60 Vbeta and 13 Jbeta primers. The data were produced by immunoSEQ multiplex PCR, yet TCRdb's version contains in-frame clones alone and is incomplete. Among under 200,000 clones listed, roughly 77% were seen once. Donors counted as nominally healthy when sampled, yet unrecorded immune exposures were likely. Germline assignment: CDR1 SEHNR and CDR2 FQNEAQ (reference sequence). CDR3 length equals 13 residues. This clone was observed many times. Its specificity is not known. It may be a read error: a sequence one base away is much more abundant. V and J are TRBV7-9 and TRBJ2-1; the D is unclear. This clonotype was sampled from a woman between 50 and 59 years old in good health and CMV-seropositive. The sequenced sample was PBMCs. The CDR3 nucleotides read TGTTCCAGCTCGCTTAGCTCCTACAATGAGCAGTTCTTC. Translating it yields CSSSLSSYNEQFF. The full variable domain, its missing parts supplied by reference TRBV7-9 and TRBJ2-1, is DTGVSQNPRHKITKRGQNVTFRCDPISEHNRLYWYRQTLGQGPEFLTYFQNEAQLEKSRLLSDRFSAERPKGSFSTLEIQRTEQGDSAMYLCSSSLSSYNEQFFGPGTRLTVL.